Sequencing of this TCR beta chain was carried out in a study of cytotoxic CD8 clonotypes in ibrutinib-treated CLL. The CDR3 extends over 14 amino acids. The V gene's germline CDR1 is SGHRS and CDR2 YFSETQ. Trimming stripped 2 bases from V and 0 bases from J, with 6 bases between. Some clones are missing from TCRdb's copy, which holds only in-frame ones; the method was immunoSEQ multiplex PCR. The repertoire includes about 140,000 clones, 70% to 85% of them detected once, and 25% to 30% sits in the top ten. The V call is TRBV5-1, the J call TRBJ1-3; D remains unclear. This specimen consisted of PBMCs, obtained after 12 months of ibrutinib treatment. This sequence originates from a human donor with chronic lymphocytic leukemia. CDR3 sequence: CASSLGDSGNTIYF. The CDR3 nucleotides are TGCGCCAGCAGCTTAGGCGACTCTGGAAACACCATATATTTT.